This passage covers 23 T cell receptor beta chains from one sample sequenced in a study of blood T cell repertoires in COVID-19. Method: immunoSEQ multiplex PCR; TCRdb's copy keeps in-frame clones and lacks some. The sample lists about 58,000 clones, more than 75% seen once, with approximately 5% in the top ten. The sequenced sample consisted of peripheral blood. The receptors originated from a man aged 40-49 years with active COVID-19.

This rearrangement joins TRBV7-2 to TRBJ2-1; D uncertain. The ends were cut back, 1 base at V and 6 bases at J, with 7 bases in the middle. CDR3 length: 13 residues. Germline V gene data show CDR1 as SGHTA and CDR2 as FQGNSA. The DNA of the CDR3 is TGTGCCAGCAGCTTAGACCGGAGCAATGAGCAGTTCTTC. This gives the protein CASSLDRSNEQFF.

This clone occurred once. The chain uses TRBV28 and TRBJ1-1; D uncertain. CDR3 length: 14 residues. Trimming stripped 5 bases from V and 5 bases from J, with 15 bases between. Germline V gives CDR1 MDHEN, CDR2 SYDVKM. The chain's CDR3 is CASSPVVDTTEAFF. In DNA, the CDR3 is TGTGCCAGCAGTCCCGTCGTCGACACTACTGAAGCTTTCTTT.

The CDR3 DNA follows: TGTGCCAGCAGTTATCTAGCGGGAGGAATCACAGATACGCAGTATTTT. Residues: CASSYLAGGITDTQYF. The chain couples TRBV11-1 to TRBJ2-3, with 11 bases fitting TRBD2. Germline V gene sequence: CDR1 SGHAT, CDR2 FQDESV (reference sequence). Unmatched junction bases numbered 7, after V lost 6 bases and J lost 2 bases. CDR3 length: 16 residues. Complete variable domain (other parts from reference TRBV11-1 and TRBJ2-3): EAEVAQSPRYKITEKSQAVAFWCDPISGHATLYWYRQILGQGPELLVQFQDESVVDDSQLPKDRFSAERLKGVDSTLKIQPAELGDSAMYLCASSYLAGGITDTQYFGPGTRLTVL.

This clone was counted only a few times. The rearrangement uses TRBV3-1 (or the pseudogene TRBV3-2) and TRBJ2-3; possibly TRBD2 for D (5 bases). V gave up 4 bases and J gave up 8 bases, with 19 bases separating them. The germline CDR1 and CDR2 sequences are LGHDT and YNNKEL (reference sequence). This CDR3 has 15 amino acids. CDR3 region: CASSRAPPRDSTQYF. In DNA form, the CDR3 reads TGTGCCAGCAGCCGAGCGCCCCCGAGGGATTCTACGCAGTATTTT.

The V call is TRBV18, the J call TRBJ2-7; TRBD1 agrees at 9 bases. The CDR3 length is 17 residues. Germline trimming cut 3 bases from V and 5 bases from J; bases unmatched to any gene: 14. CDR1 is KGHSH, CDR2 LQKENI, per germline. Here the CDR3 DNA reads TGTGCCAGCTCACCTGTCCTCGCGGGGACAGGGTTTGACGAGCAGTACTTC. Residues: CASSPVLAGTGFDEQYF. Full variable domain (remainder filled in from reference TRBV18 and TRBJ2-7): NAGVMQNPRHLVRRRGQEARLRCSPMKGHSHVYWYRQLPEEGLKFMVYLQKENIIDESGMPKERFSAEFPKEGPSILRIQQVVRGDSAAYFCASSPVLAGTGFDEQYFGPGTRLTVT.

The gene calls are TRBV2 and TRBJ2-1, with 10 bases aligning to TRBD2. The CDR3 consists of 15 residues. Germline V gene data show CDR1 as SNHLY and CDR2 as FYNNEI. Trimming cost V 7 bases and J 4 bases; bases outside gene matches: 7. CDR3 sequence: CASKTGTSVYNEQFF. DNA for the CDR3: TGTGCCAGCAAAACCGGGACTAGCGTGTACAATGAGCAGTTCTTC.

The CDR3 protein is CASSSTGTANSPLHF. The CDR3 coding sequence is TGTGCCAGCAGTTCCACCGGGACTGCTAATTCACCCCTCCACTTT. The V call is TRBV28, the J call TRBJ1-6, with a possible D match to TRBD1 (5 bases). CDR3 length equals 15 residues. Trimming removed 4 bases from V and 6 bases from J, with 13 bases in between. Germline CDR1 MDHEN, CDR2 SYDVKM.

The V gene is TRBV13, the J gene TRBJ1-2; unclear D gene. Germline V gene sequence: CDR1 PRHDT, CDR2 FYEKMQ (reference sequence). CDR3 length equals 14 residues. V lost 0 bases to trimming and J lost 8 bases, with 13 bases between them. CDR3 amino acids: CASSLGGLYGGYTF. The CDR3 region has the DNA TGTGCCAGCAGCTTAGGGGGCCTATATGGGGGCTACACCTTC. Combining the CDR3 with reference TRBV13 and TRBJ1-2 gives the whole variable domain AAGVIQSPRHLIKEKRETATLKCYPIPRHDTVYWYQQGPGQDPQFLISFYEKMQSDKGSIPDRFSAQQFSDYHSELNMSSLELGDSALYFCASSLGGLYGGYTFGSGTRLTVV.

The gene calls are TRBV5-6 and TRBJ2-3; 8 nucleotides match TRBD2. V gave up 2 bases and J gave up 5 bases; unmatched junction bases: 7. CDR1 is SGHDT, CDR2 YYEEEE, per germline. The CDR3 loop spans 15 amino acids. CDR3 amino acids: CASSLGLAVGDTQYF. The DNA of the CDR3 is TGTGCCAGCAGCTTAGGACTAGCTGTTGGAGATACGCAGTATTTT.

The rearrangement uses TRBV9 and TRBJ2-1; D not resolved. Germline CDR1 and CDR2: SGDLS and YYNGEE. The CDR3 is 14 amino acids. Deletions cut 0 bases from V and 6 bases from J, with 10 bases between. The CDR3 DNA reads TGTGCCAGCAGCGTAGCGGGTGCCTTCAATGAGCAGTTCTTC. Translation: CASSVAGAFNEQFF.

This sequence joins TRBV28 and TRBJ2-4; 10 bases agree with TRBD2. The length of the CDR3 is 14 residues. The germline V gene has CDR1 MDHEN and CDR2 SYDVKM. J gave up 8 bases and V 4 bases, and 5 bases lay outside the gene matches. DNA of the CDR3: TGTGCCAGCAGTTCTTCTAGCGGGAGTCACATTCAGTACTTC. The encoded protein is CASSSSSGSHIQYF.

This clone has only one observation. This chain uses TRBV3-1 (or the pseudogene TRBV3-2) with TRBJ2-7; tentative D call: TRBD2 (5 bases). Germline lookup yields CDR1 LGHDT and CDR2 YNNKEL (reference sequence). This CDR3 comprises 15 residues. Between the trimmed V and J ends, which lost 4 bases and 4 bases, there was a span of 17 bases. The CDR3 DNA is TGTGCCAGCAGCCCTCGAACTGGACTTCAATACGAGCAGTACTTC. Protein sequence: CASSPRTGLQYEQYF.

This clone came up once. This chain uses TRBV6-5 with TRBJ1-5, with 10 bases lining up with TRBD1. V gave up 6 bases and J gave up 7 bases; unmatched junction bases: 9. The CDR3 runs 15 residues. Germline CDR1 reads MNHEY; CDR2 reads SVGAGI. The CDR3 DNA follows: TGTGCCAGCAGCTCGGGACAGGGGCGTGGACAGCCCCAGCATTTT. It specifies CASSSGQGRGQPQHF.

The chain uses TRBV19 and TRBJ1-3; D is ambiguous. Germline values: CDR1 LNHDA, CDR2 SQIVND (reference sequence). This CDR3 comprises 15 residues. The V and J ends lost 4 bases and 4 bases respectively, with 14 bases between them. CDR3 bases: TGTGCCAGTAGTAGAGGCTTCGGGAACGGAAACACCATATATTTT. Its translation: CASSRGFGNGNTIYF.

The CDR3 bases are TGTGCCAGCAGCCGACAGGGCCTGTGGGCTGGCTACACCTTC. This sequence encodes CASSRQGLWAGYTF. The chain couples TRBV6-5 to TRBJ1-2; 7 bases are a match to TRBD1. CDR1 is MNHEY and CDR2 is SVGAGI in the germline V gene. After removal of 6 bases from V and 7 bases from J, the junction contained 11 bases not matched to a gene. The CDR3 loop spans 14 amino acids.

The chain carries TRBV6-6 and TRBJ2-1, with TRBD1 matching 8 bases. This CDR3 has 19 amino acids. With 6 bases clipped from V and 7 bases from J, the junction kept 23 bases outside the gene matches. Germline CDR1 reads MNHNY; CDR2 reads SVGAGI (reference sequence). As DNA, the CDR3 is TGTGCCAGCAGCCACTACAAAATTATCGGACAGGGCCCGGGGAATGAGCAGTTCTTC. It encodes CASSHYKIIGQGPGNEQFF.

V gene TRBV6-5 combines with J gene TRBJ1-1; TRBD1 aligns across 10 bases. V lost 6 bases to trimming and J lost 7 bases; unmatched junction nucleotides: 8. The V gene's germline CDR1 is MNHEY and CDR2 SVGAGI. The CDR3 is 14 residues long. CDR3 sequence: CASRDRQGAGEAFF. The DNA for the CDR3 is TGTGCCAGCAGGGACCGACAGGGGGCGGGTGAAGCTTTCTTT.

The chain employs TRBV4-2 and TRBJ2-7, with 8 bases that match TRBD1. J gave up 4 bases and V 4 bases, and 3 bases lay outside the gene matches. This CDR3 is 13 amino acids long. Germline lookup yields CDR1 LGHNA and CDR2 YNFKEQ. Here the CDR3 reads CASSPHRGYEQYF. CDR3 sequence (DNA): TGTGCCAGCAGCCCACACAGGGGGTACGAGCAGTACTTC.

The rearrangement links TRBV29-1 to TRBJ2-3, with D possibly matching TRBD1 (5 bases). The V end was cut by 6 bases, the J end by 6 bases, with 13 bases between. The germline V gene encodes CDR1 SQVTM and CDR2 ANQGSEA. This CDR3 is built from 12 residues. The CDR3 reads CSVESGPDTQYF. The CDR3 nucleotides read TGCAGCGTCGAATCAGGGCCCGATACGCAGTATTTT.

This chain connects TRBV6-5 to TRBJ2-4, with D possibly TRBD1 on 6 matching bases. The germline V gene has CDR1 MNHEY and CDR2 SVGAGI. The CDR3 has 14 amino acids. The germline V and J ends were trimmed by 5 bases and 13 bases, with 21 bases remaining between them. The CDR3 spells CASSPGRTKQGQYF. CDR3 sequence (DNA): TGTGCCAGCAGTCCGGGACGGACAAAACAGGGACAGTACTTC.

CDR3 nucleotide sequence: TGTGCCAGCAGCGTAGATGGGACAGGGGGCGCGGAAGAGACCCAGTACTTC. Translating it yields CASSVDGTGGAEETQYF. The rearrangement joins TRBV9 to TRBJ2-5; 12 bases are shared with TRBD1. The germline gives CDR1 SGDLS, CDR2 YYNGEE. The junction had 6 bases not matched to a gene; V was cut back by 0 bases and J by 3 bases. The CDR3 has 17 residues.

The V and J genes are TRBV25-1 and TRBJ1-2; the D gene is possibly TRBD1 (5 bases). CDR3 length: 14 residues. Germline V gene data show CDR1 as MGHDK and CDR2 as SYGVNS. Trimming stripped 8 bases from V and 4 bases from J, with 17 bases between. CDR3 bases: TGTGCCAGCGCCTCCCGGGCAGGGTCCTATGGCTACACCTTC. Its translation: CASASRAGSYGYTF.

The chain links TRBV30 to TRBJ2-1; D uncertain. The germline CDR1 and CDR2 sequences are GTSNPN and SVGIG (reference sequence). Trimming shortened V by 2 bases and J by 4 bases, and 3 bases separated the two germline ends. The CDR3 has 11 residues. The CDR3 loop is CAWSRYNEQFF. CDR3 DNA: TGTGCCTGGAGTCGGTACAATGAGCAGTTCTTC.